This T cell receptor (beta chain) is drawn from a study of T cell repertoires in ileal Crohn's disease. Looking at the study overall: Operated complications were stricturing disease (around 61%) and penetrating disease (approximately 39%). Biopsies of the neoterminal ileum at postoperative colonoscopy form M6 samples.

Sequencing used immunoSEQ multiplex PCR; TCRdb keeps in-frame clones, though not all of them. In the table there are roughly 62,000 clones, roughly 89% of which are singletons. Time point here: neoterminal ileum biopsy at postoperative endoscopy, about 6 months after surgery. This CDR3 is built from 18 residues. Germline V gene lookup returns CDR1 SGHTA and CDR2 FQGNSA. Between the trimmed V and J ends, which lost 2 bases and 0 bases, there was a span of 14 bases. The study's findings and limits: Sorted CD8 T cells held more high-frequency clones than CD4.

With respect to this clone: Its specificity is unknown.

The rearrangement joins TRBV7-2 to TRBJ2-6; no firm D call. The sample comprised ileal tissue. The TCR comes from an adult with Crohn's disease. CDR3 nucleotide sequence: TGTGCCAGCAGCTTATGGGCAGATCTTCCCTCTGGGGCCAACGTCCTGACTTTC. The encoded protein is CASSLWADLPSGANVLTF.